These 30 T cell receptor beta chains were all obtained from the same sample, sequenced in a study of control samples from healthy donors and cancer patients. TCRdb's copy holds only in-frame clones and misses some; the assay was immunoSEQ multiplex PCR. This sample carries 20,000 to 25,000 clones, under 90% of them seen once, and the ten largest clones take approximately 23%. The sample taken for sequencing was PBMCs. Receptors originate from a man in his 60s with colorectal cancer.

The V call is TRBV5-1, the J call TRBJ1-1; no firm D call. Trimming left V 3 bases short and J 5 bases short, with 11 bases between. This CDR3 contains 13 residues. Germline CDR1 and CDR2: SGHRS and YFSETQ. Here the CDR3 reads CASSSIPGTEAFF. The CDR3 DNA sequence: TGCGCCAGCAGCTCGATCCCCGGGACTGAAGCTTTCTTT. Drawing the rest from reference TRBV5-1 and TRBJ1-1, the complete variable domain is KAGVTQTPRYLIKTRGQQVTLSCSPISGHRSVSWYQQTPGQGLQFLFEYFSETQRNKGNFPGRFSGRQFSNSRSEMNVSTLELGDSALYLCASSSIPGTEAFFGQGTRLTVV.

CDR3 loop: CASSSRDSFYGYTF. CDR3 bases: TGTGCCAGCAGTTCCAGGGACAGTTTTTATGGCTACACCTTC. The rearrangement uses TRBV6-6 and TRBJ1-2, with 7 bases that match TRBD1. Germline trimming cut 4 bases from V and 5 bases from J; bases unmatched to any gene: 7. The V gene's germline CDR1 is MNHNY and CDR2 SVGAGI (reference sequence). The CDR3 runs 14 residues.

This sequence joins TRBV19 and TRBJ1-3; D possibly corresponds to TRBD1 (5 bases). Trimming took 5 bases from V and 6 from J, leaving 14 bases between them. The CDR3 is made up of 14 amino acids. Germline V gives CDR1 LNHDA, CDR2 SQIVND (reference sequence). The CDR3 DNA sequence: TGTGCCAGTAGTTCGGGGACGGTGGAAAACACCATATATTTT. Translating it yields CASSSGTVENTIYF.

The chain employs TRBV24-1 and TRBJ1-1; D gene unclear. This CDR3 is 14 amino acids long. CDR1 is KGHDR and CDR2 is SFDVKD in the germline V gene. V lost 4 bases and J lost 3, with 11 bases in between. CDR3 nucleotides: TGTGCCACCAGTGACCCCGGCGGGGACACTGAAGCTTTCTTT. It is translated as CATSDPGGDTEAFF.

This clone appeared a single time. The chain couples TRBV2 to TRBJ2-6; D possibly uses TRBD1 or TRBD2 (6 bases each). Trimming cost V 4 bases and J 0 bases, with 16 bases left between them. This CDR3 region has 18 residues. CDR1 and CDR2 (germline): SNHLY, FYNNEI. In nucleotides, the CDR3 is TGTGCCAGCAGTGTAGGGTACGGGGGCAGCTCTGGGGCCAACGTCCTGACTTTC. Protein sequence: CASSVGYGGSSGANVLTF.

The CDR3 loop is CASSYSRDPYNEQFF. CDR3 coding DNA: TGTGCCAGCAGTTACTCGCGGGACCCCTACAATGAGCAGTTCTTC. This chain joins TRBV6-5 and TRBJ2-1; tentatively, D is TRBD2 (6 bases). The V end lost 0 bases, the J end lost 2 bases, and 8 bases lay between the germline ends. The germline gives CDR1 MNHEY, CDR2 SVGAGI. This CDR3 comprises 15 residues.

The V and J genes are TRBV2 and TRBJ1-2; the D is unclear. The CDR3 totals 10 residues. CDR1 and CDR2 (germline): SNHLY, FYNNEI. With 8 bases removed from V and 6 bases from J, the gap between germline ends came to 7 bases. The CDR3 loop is CASGRDGYTF. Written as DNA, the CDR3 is TGTGCCAGCGGGCGGGATGGCTACACCTTC.

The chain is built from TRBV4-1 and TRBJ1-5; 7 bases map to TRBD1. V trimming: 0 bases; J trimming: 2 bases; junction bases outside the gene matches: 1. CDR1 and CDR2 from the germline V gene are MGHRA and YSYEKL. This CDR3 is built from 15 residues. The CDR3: CASSQEGGGNQPQHF. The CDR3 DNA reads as TGCGCCAGCAGCCAAGAAGGGGGCGGCAATCAGCCCCAGCATTTT.

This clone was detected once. CDR3: CASSQDGAVGANTQYF. For the CDR3, the DNA is TGCGCCAGCAGCCAAGATGGGGCAGTCGGTGCCAATACGCAGTATTTT. The V call is TRBV4-3, the J call TRBJ2-3; D may be TRBD1 (5 bases). Germline lookup yields CDR1 LGHNA and CDR2 YSLEER. This CDR3 region has 16 residues. Trimming left V 0 bases short and J 7 bases short, with 17 bases between.

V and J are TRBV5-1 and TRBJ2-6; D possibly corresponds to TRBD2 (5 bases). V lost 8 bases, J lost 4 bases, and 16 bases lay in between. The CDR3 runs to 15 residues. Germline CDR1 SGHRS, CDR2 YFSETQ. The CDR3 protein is CASNRPEEGANVLTF. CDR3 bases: TGCGCCAGTAACCGACCGGAGGAGGGGGCCAACGTCCTGACTTTC.

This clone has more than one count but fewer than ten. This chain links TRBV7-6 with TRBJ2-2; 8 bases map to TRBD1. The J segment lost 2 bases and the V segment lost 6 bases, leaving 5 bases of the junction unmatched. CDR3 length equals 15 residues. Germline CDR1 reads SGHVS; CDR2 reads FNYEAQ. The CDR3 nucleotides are TGTGCCAGCAGGGAGGGGACAGGCAACACCGGGGAGCTGTTTTTT. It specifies CASREGTGNTGELFF.

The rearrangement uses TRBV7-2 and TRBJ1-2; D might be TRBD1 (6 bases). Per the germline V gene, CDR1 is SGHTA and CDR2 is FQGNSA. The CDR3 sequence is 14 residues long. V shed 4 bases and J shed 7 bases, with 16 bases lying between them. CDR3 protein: CASSSPDSLGGYTF. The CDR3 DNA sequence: TGTGCCAGCAGCTCGCCGGACAGTTTGGGTGGCTACACCTTC.

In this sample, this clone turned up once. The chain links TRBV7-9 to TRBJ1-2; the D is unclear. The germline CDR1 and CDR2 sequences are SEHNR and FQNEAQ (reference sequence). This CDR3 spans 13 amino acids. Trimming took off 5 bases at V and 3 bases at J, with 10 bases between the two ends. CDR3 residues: CASSPGEYYGYTF. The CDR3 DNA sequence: TGTGCCAGCAGCCCCGGGGAATACTATGGCTACACCTTC. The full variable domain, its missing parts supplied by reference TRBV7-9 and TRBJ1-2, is DTGVSQNPRHKITKRGQNVTFRCDPISEHNRLYWYRQTLGQGPEFLTYFQNEAQLEKSRLLSDRFSAERPKGSFSTLEIQRTEQGDSAMYLCASSPGEYYGYTFGSGTRLTVV.

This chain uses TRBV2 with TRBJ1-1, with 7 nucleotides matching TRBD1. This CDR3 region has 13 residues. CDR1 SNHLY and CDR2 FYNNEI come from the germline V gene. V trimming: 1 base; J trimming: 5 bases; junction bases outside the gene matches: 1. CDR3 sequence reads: CASSEEGATEAFF. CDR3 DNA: TGTGCCAGCAGTGAAGAGGGGGCAACTGAAGCTTTCTTT.

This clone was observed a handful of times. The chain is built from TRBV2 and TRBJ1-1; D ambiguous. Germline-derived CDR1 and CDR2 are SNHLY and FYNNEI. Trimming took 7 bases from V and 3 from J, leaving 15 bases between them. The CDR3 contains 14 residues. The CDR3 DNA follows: TGTGCCAGCACAACCTTCTCACGGGACACTGAAGCTTTCTTT. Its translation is CASTTFSRDTEAFF. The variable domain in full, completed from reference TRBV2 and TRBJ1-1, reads EPEVTQTPSHQVTQMGQEVILRCVPISNHLYFYWYRQILGQKVEFLVSFYNNEISEKSEIFDDQFSVERPDGSNFTLKIRSTKLEDSAMYFCASTTFSRDTEAFFGQGTRLTVV.

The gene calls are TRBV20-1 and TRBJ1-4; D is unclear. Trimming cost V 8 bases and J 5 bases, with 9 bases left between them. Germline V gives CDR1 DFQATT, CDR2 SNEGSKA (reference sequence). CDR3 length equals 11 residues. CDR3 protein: CSCAANEKLFF. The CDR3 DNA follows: TGCAGTTGCGCGGCAAATGAAAAACTGTTTTTT.

CDR3 sequence (DNA): TGTGCCACCGGCATGGGCAATGAGCAGTTCTTC. Encoded protein: CATGMGNEQFF. This sequence joins TRBV24-1 and TRBJ2-1; D is uncertain. The CDR3 contains 11 residues. V was cut by 9 bases and J by 6 bases, with 8 bases left in between. Germline V CDR1 and CDR2: KGHDR, SFDVKD.

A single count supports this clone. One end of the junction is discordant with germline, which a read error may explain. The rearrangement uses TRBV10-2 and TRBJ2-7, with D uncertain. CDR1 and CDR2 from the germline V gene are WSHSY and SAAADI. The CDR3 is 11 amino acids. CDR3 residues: CAGSDGYEQYF. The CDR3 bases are TGCGCCGGCAGTGATGGTTACGAGCAGTACTTC.

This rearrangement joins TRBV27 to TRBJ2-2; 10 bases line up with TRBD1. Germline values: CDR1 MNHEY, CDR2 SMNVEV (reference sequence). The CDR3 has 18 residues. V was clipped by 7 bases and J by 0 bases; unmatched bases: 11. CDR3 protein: CASKGTGDVYANTGELFF. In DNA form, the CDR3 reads TGTGCCAGCAAGGGGACAGGGGACGTTTACGCGAACACCGGGGAGCTGTTTTTT.

The CDR3 spells CASSLEPSNTGELFF. The CDR3 region has the DNA TGTGCCAGCAGCTTAGAACCCTCGAACACCGGGGAGCTGTTTTTT. The chain recombines TRBV11-2 with TRBJ2-2, with D unclear. The germline V gene encodes CDR1 SGHAT and CDR2 FQNNGV. The V gene lost 0 bases and the J gene lost 0 bases, with 5 bases spanning the gap. The CDR3 is 15 residues long.

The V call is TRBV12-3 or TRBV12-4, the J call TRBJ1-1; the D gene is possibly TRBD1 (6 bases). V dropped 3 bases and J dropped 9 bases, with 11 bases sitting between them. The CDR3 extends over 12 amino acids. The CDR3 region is CASSFGQLKAFF. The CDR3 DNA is TGTGCCAGCAGTTTCGGACAGCTGAAAGCTTTCTTT.

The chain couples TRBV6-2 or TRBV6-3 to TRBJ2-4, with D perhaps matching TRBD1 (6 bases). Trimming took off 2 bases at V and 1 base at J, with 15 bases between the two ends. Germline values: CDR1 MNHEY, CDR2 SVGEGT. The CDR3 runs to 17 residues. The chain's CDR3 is CASSYEVGGSAKNIQYF. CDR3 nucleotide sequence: TGTGCCAGCAGTTACGAGGTAGGGGGAAGCGCCAAAAACATTCAGTACTTC.

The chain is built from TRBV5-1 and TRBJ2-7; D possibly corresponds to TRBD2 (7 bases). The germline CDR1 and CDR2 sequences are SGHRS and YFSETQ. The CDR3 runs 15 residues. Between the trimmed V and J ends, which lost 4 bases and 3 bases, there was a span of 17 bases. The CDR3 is CASSPGRGRLYEQYF. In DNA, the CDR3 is TGCGCCAGCAGCCCGGGGCGGGGGCGCCTCTACGAGCAGTACTTC.

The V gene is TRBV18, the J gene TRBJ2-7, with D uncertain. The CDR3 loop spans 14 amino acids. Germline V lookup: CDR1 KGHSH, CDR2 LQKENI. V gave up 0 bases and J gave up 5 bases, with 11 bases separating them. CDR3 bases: TGTGCCAGCTCACCACCGGCAAGGCAAAACGAGCAGTACTTC. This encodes CASSPPARQNEQYF.

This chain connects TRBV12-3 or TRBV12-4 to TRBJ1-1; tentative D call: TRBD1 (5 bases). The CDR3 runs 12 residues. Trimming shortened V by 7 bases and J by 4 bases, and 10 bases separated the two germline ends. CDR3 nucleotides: TGTGCCAGCACGAGGGGTCCCACTGAAGCTTTCTTT. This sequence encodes CASTRGPTEAFF.

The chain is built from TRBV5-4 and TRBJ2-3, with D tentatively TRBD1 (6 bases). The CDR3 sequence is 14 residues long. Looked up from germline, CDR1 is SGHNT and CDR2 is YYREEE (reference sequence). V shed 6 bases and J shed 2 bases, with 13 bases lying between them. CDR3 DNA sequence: TGTGCCAGCACCAGGGACACAGCCACAGATACGCAGTATTTT. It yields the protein CASTRDTATDTQYF.

For the CDR3, the DNA is TGTGCCACCAGCAGAGGGTATGGAGGGGGGTACACTGAAGCTTTCTTT. Encoded protein: CATSRGYGGGYTEAFF. The chain joins TRBV15 to TRBJ1-1; D is possibly TRBD1 (6 bases). Per the germline V gene, CDR1 is LNHNV and CDR2 is YYDKDF (reference sequence). Trimming cost V 1 base and J 3 bases, with 15 bases left between them. This CDR3 comprises 16 residues.

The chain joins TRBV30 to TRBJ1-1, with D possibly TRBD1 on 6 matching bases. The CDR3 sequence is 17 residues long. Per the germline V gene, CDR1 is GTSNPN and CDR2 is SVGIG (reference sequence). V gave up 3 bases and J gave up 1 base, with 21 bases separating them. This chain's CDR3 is CAWRARGGERGNTEAFF. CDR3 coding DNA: TGTGCCTGGAGAGCCCGAGGGGGTGAACGGGGGAACACTGAAGCTTTCTTT.

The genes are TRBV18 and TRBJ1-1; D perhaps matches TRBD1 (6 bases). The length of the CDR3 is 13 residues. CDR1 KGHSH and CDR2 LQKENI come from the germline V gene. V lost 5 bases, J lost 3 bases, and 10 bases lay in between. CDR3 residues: CASSSDRDTEAFF. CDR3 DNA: TGTGCCAGCTCATCGGACAGAGACACTGAAGCTTTCTTT. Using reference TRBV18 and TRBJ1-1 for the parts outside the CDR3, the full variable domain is NAGVMQNPRHLVRRRGQEARLRCSPMKGHSHVYWYRQLPEEGLKFMVYLQKENIIDESGMPKERFSAEFPKEGPSILRIQQVVRGDSAAYFCASSSDRDTEAFFGQGTRLTVV.

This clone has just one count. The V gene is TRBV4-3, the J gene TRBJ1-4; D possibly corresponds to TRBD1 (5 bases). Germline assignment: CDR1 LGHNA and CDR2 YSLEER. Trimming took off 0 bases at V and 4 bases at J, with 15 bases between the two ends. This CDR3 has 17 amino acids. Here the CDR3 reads CASSQERSGTYNEKLFF. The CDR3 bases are TGCGCCAGCAGCCAAGAGAGGTCGGGGACGTATAATGAAAAACTGTTTTTT.